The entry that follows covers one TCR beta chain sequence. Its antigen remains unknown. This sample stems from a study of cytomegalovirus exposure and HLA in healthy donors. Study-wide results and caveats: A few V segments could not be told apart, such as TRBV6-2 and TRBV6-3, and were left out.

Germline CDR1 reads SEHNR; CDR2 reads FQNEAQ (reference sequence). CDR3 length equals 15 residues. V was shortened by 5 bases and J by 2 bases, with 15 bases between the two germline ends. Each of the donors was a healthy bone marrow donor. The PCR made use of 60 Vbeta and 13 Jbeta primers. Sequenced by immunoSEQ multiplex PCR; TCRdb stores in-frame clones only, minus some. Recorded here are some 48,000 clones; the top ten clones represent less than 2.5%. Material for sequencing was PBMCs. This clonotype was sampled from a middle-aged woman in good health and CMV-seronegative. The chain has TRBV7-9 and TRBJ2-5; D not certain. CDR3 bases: TGTGCCAGCAGCCATTCCCTCGCGGATCAAGAGACCCAGTACTTC. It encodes CASSHSLADQETQYF.